Each of the 3 T cell receptor beta chains below was sequenced from the same sample in a study of regulatory T cells in long-lasting Graves disease. Time point defined: persistent/refractory GD, antithyroid drugs over 5 years with positive TRAb. The TCR library was made from RNA extracted from PBMCs. Arm-PCR of CDR3 regions and iRepertoire HTBI primers were used to build TCR beta libraries. TCRdb analysed the multiplex PCR reads with MiXCR anew, one entry per CDR3 protein. The data show fewer than 550,000 distinct CDR3 sequences, with under 25% seen just once and 7% to 9% held by the top ten. Sample: peripheral blood mononuclear cells (PBMCs), taken when the disease was refractory, from a patient treated with antithyroid drugs. The receptors here all came from a female donor with Graves disease.

This clonotype has more than one count but fewer than ten. CDR3 residues: CASSSPDGTSYGYTF. CDR3 nucleotides: TGTGCCAGTAGTTCTCCGGACGGCACTAGCTATGGCTACACCTTC. The gene calls are TRBV19 and TRBJ1-2; D gene uncertain. In germline, CDR1 is LNHDA, CDR2 SQIVND (reference sequence). The CDR3 is made up of 15 amino acids. Trimming cost V 5 bases and J 4 bases, with 17 bases left between them. The full variable domain, its missing parts supplied by reference TRBV19 and TRBJ1-2, is DGGITQSPKYLFRKEGQNVTLSCEQNLNHDAMYWYRQDPGQGLRLIYYSQIVNDFQKGDIAEGYSVSREKKESFPLTVTSAQKNPTAFYLCASSSPDGTSYGYTFGSGTRLTVV.

This clonotype was seen repeatedly, ten times or more. The chain has TRBV28 and TRBJ1-2; D unclear. Germline CDR1 reads MDHEN; CDR2 reads SYDVKM. The CDR3 has 13 residues. V lost 3 bases, J lost 5 bases, and 10 bases lay in between. Written as DNA, the CDR3 is TGTGCCAGCAGTTTCGGGGTAGGGTATGGCTACACCTTC. This gives the protein CASSFGVGYGYTF.

V gene TRBV20-1 combines with J gene TRBJ2-7; perhaps TRBD2 as D (5 bases). The CDR3 extends over 17 amino acids. CDR1 is DFQATT and CDR2 is SNEGSKA in the germline V gene (reference sequence). Trimming cost V 0 bases and J 1 base, with 19 bases left between them. CDR3: CSARDLGREHPSYEQYF. The CDR3 DNA reads as TGCAGTGCTAGAGATCTGGGCCGGGAACACCCTTCCTACGAGCAGTACTTC.